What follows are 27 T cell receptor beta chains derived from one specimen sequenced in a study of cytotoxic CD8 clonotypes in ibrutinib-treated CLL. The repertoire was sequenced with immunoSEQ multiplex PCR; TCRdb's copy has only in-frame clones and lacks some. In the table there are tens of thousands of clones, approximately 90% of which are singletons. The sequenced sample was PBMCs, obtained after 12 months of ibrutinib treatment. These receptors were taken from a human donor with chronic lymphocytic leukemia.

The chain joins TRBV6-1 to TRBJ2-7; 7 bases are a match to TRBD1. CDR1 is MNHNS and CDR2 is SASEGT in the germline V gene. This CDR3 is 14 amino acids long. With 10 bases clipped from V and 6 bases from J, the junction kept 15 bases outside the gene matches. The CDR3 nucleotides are TGTGCCACCTCCACCGGGACAGTGAACGTCGAGCAGTACTTC. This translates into CATSTGTVNVEQYF.

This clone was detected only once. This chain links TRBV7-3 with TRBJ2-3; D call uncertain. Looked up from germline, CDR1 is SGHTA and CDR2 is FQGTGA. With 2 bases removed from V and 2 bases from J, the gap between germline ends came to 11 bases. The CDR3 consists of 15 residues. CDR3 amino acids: CASSLLEDFTDTQYF. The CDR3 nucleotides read TGTGCCAGCAGCTTACTCGAGGATTTCACAGATACGCAGTATTTT.

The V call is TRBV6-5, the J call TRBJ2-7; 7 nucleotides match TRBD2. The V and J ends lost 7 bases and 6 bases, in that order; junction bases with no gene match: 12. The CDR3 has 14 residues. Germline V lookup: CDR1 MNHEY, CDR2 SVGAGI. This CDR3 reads CASTPGRGSLEQYF. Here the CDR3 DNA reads TGTGCCAGCACGCCAGGGAGGGGATCCCTCGAGCAGTACTTC.

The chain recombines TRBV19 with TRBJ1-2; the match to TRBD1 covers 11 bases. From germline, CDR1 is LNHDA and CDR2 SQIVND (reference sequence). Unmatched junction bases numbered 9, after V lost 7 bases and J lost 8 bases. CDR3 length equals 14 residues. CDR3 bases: TGTGCCAGTATGGACAGGGGGCGTGTTGGCGGCTACACCTTC. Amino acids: CASMDRGRVGGYTF.

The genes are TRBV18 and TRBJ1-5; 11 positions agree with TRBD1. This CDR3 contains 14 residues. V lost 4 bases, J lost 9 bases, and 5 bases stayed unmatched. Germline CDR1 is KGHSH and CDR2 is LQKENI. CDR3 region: CASSLDRGLGPQHF. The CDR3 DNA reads TGTGCCAGCTCACTGGACAGGGGGCTGGGGCCCCAGCATTTT.

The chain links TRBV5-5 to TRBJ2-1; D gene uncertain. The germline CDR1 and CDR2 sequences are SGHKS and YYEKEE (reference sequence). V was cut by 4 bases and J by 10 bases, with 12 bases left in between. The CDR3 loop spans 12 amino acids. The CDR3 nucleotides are TGTGCCAGCAGCCGGGTAGTTTTGGAGCAGTTCTTC. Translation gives CASSRVVLEQFF.

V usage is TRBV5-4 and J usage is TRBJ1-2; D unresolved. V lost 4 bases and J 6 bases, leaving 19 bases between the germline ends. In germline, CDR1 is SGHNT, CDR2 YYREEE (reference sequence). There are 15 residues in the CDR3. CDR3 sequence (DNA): TGTGCCAGCAGCCTGCGTTCACCAGAGGTGAATGGCTACACCTTC. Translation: CASSLRSPEVNGYTF.

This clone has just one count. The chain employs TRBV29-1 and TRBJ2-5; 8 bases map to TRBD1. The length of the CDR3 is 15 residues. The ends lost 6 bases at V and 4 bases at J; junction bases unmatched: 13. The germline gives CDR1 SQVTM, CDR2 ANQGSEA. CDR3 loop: CSVGQGNLGPETQYF. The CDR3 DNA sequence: TGCAGCGTCGGACAGGGAAACTTGGGGCCAGAGACCCAGTACTTC.

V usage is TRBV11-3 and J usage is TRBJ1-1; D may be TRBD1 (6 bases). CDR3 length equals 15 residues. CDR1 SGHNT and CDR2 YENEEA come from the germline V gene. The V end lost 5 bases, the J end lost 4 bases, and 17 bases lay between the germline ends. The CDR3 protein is CASSLTGLRGTEAFF. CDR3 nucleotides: TGTGCCAGCAGCCTAACGGGACTCAGGGGCACTGAAGCTTTCTTT.

The CDR3 loop is CASSSRTTSTDTQYF. The CDR3 DNA reads TGCGCCAGCAGCTCTAGGACTACTAGCACAGATACGCAGTATTTT. The chain uses TRBV4-1 and TRBJ2-3, with a tentative D call TRBD2 (6 bases). Germline CDR1 reads MGHRA; CDR2 reads YSYEKL. V was cut by 5 bases and J by 0 bases, with 12 bases left in between. CDR3 length: 15 amino acids.

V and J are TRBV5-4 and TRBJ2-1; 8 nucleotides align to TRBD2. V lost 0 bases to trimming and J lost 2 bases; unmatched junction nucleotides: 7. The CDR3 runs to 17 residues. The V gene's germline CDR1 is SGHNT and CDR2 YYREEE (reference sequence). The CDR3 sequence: CASSLESSGRTYNEQFF. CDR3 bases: TGTGCCAGCAGCTTGGAGTCTAGCGGGCGTACCTACAATGAGCAGTTCTTC.

CDR3 coding DNA: TGTGCCAGCAGCGCCCGACAGGGGGTTGCTGGAAACACCATATATTTT. Residues: CASSARQGVAGNTIYF. This chain connects TRBV9 to TRBJ1-3; 9 bases are shared with TRBD1. Per the germline V gene, CDR1 is SGDLS and CDR2 is YYNGEE. V shed 3 bases and J 2 bases; nucleotides not matched to a gene: 6. This CDR3 comprises 16 residues. Using reference TRBV9 and TRBJ1-3 for the parts outside the CDR3, the full variable domain is DSGVTQTPKHLITATGQRVTLRCSPRSGDLSVYWYQQSLDQGLQFLIQYYNGEERAKGNILERFSAQQFPDLHSELNLSSLELGDSALYFCASSARQGVAGNTIYFGEGSWLTVV.

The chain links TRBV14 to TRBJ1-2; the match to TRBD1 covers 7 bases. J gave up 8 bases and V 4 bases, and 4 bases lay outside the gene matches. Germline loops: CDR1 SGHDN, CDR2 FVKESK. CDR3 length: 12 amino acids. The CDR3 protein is CASSPQGFGYTF. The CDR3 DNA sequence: TGTGCCAGCAGCCCACAGGGGTTCGGCTACACCTTC.

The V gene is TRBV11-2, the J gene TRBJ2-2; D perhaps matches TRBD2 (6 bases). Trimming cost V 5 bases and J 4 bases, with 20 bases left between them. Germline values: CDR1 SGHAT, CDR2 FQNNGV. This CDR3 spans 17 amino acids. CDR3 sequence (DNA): TGTGCCAGCAGCCCCCCCATCGGGAGACGGTCCACCGGGGAGCTGTTTTTT. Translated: CASSPPIGRRSTGELFF.

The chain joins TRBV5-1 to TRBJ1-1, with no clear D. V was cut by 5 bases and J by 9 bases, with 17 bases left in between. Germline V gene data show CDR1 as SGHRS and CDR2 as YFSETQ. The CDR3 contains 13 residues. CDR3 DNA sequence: TGCGCCAGCAGTGTTGTTTCGGGAATTAAAGCTTTCTTT. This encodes CASSVVSGIKAFF.

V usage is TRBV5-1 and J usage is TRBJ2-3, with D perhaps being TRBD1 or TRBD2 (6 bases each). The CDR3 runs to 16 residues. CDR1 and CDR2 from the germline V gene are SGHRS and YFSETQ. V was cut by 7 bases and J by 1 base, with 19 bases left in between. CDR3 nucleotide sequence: TGCGCCAGCTCCTTGCCGGAGGGGGGCCGCACAGATACGCAGTATTTT. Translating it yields CASSLPEGGRTDTQYF. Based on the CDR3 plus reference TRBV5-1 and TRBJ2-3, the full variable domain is KAGVTQTPRYLIKTRGQQVTLSCSPISGHRSVSWYQQTPGQGLQFLFEYFSETQRNKGNFPGRFSGRQFSNSRSEMNVSTLELGDSALYLCASSLPEGGRTDTQYFGPGTRLTVL.

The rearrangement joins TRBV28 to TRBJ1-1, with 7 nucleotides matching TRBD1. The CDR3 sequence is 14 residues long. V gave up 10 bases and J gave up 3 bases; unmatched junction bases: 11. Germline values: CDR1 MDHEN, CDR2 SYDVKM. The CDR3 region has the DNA TGTGCCATCACCGGACAGGTACCTTACACTGAAGCTTTCTTT. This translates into CAITGQVPYTEAFF.

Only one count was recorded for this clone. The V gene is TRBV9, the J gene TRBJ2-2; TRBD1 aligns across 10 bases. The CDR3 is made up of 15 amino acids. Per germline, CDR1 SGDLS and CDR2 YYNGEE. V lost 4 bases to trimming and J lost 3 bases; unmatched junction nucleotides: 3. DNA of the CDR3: TGTGCCAGCAGCCTGGGACAGGGGTACACCGGGGAGCTGTTTTTT. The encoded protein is CASSLGQGYTGELFF.

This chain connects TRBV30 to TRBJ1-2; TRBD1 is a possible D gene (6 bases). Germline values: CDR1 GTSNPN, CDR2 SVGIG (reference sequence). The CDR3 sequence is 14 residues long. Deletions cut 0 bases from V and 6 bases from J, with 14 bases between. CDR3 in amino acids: CAWSVHQGSNGYTF. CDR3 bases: TGTGCCTGGAGTGTACATCAGGGGTCGAATGGCTACACCTTC.

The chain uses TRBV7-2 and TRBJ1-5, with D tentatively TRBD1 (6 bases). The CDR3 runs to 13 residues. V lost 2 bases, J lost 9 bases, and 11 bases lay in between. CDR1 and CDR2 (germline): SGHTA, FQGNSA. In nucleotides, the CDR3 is TGTGCCAGCAGCTTAAAGGGGGGACGGCCCCAGCATTTT. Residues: CASSLKGGRPQHF.

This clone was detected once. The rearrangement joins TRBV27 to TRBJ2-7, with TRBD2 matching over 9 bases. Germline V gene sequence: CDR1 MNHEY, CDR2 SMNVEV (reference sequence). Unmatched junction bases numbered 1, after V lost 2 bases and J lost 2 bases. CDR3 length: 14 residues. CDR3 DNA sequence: TGTGCCAGCAGTTTACTAGCGGGGACCTACGAGCAGTACTTC. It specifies CASSLLAGTYEQYF.

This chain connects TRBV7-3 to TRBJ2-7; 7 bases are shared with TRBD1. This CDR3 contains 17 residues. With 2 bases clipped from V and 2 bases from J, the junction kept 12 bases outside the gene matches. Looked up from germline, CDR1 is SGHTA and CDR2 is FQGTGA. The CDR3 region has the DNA TGTGCCAGCAGCTTATTGTATCGGGGACAGCCACCCTACGAGCAGTACTTC. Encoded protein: CASSLLYRGQPPYEQYF. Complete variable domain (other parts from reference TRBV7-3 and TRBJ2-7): GAGVSQTPSNKVTEKGKYVELRCDPISGHTALYWYRQSLGQGPEFLIYFQGTGAADDSGLPNDRFFAVRPEGSVSTLKIQRTERGDSAVYLCASSLLYRGQPPYEQYFGPGTRLTVT.

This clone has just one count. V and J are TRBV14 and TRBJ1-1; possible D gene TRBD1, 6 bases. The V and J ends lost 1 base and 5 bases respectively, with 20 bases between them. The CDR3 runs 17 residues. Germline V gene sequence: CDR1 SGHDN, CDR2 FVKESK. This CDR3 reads CASSQGVHKTGRTEAFF. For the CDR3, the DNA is TGTGCCAGCAGCCAAGGGGTCCATAAGACAGGCAGAACTGAAGCTTTCTTT.

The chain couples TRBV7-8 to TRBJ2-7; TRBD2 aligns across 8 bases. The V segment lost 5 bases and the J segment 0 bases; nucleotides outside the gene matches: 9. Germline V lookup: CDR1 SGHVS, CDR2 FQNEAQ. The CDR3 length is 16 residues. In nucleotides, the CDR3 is TGTGCCAGCAGCCCGACCGGGGGGGGCAACTCCTACGAGCAGTACTTC. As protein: CASSPTGGGNSYEQYF. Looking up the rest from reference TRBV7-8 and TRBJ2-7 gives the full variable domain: GAGVSQSPRYKVAKRGQDVALRCDPISGHVSLFWYQQALGQGPEFLTYFQNEAQLDKSGLPSDRFFAERPEGSVSTLKIQRTQQEDSAVYLCASSPTGGGNSYEQYFGPGTRLTVT.

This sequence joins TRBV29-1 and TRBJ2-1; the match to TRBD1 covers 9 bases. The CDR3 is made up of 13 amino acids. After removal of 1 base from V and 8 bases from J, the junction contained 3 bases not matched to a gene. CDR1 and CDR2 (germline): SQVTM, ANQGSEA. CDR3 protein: CSVEGTGVDEQFF. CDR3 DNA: TGCAGCGTTGAAGGGACAGGGGTCGATGAGCAGTTCTTC.

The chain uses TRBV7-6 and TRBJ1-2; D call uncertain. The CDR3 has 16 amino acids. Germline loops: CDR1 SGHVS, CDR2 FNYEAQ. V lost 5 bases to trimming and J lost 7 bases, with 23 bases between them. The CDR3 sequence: CASSPGTGTDYVGYTF. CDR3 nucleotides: TGTGCCAGCAGCCCAGGCACGGGTACTGATTATGTTGGCTACACCTTC.

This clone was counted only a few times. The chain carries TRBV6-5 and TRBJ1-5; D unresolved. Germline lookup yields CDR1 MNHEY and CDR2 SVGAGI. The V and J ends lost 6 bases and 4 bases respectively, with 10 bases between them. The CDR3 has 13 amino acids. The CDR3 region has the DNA TGTGCCAGCAGAGCTGACCGGAATCAGCCCCAGCATTTT. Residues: CASRADRNQPQHF.